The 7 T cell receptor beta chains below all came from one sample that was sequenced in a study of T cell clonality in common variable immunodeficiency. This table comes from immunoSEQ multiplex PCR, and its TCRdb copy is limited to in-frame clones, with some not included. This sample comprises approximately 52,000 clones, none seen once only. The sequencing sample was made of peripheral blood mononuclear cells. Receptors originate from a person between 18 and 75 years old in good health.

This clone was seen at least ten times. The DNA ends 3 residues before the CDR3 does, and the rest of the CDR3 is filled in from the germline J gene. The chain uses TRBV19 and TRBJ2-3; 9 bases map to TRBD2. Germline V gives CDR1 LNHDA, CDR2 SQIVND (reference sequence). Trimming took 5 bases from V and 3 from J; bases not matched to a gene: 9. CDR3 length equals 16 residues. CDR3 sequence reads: CASSLRLAAITDTQYF. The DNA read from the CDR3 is TGTGCCAGTAGTCTCAGACTAGCGGCCATAACAGATACG.

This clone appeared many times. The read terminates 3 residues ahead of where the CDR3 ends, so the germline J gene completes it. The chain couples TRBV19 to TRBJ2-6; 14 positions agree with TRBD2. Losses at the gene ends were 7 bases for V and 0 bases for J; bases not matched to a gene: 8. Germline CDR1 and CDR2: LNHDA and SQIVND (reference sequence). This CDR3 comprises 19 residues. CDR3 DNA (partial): TGTGCCAGTACTCTGACTAGCGGGAGGGGGGGCTCTGGGGCCAACGTC. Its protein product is CASTLTSGRGGSGANV. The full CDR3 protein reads CASTLTSGRGGSGANVLTF.

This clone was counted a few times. CDR3 sequence: CASSARGGSYNDYTF. The sequenced part of the CDR3 DNA is TGTGCCAGCAGTGCCCGGGGTGGGTCCTACAATGAC. The J gene is TRBJ1-2, the V gene TRBV6-1; the D is unclear. The sequence runs out 3 residues before the end of the CDR3; the remainder is reconstructed from the germline J gene. The CDR3 has 15 residues. CDR1 is MNHNS, CDR2 SASEGT, per germline.

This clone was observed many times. The CDR3: CASSISSGSFYEQYF. Incomplete CDR3 DNA: TGTGCCAGTAGTATATCTAGCGGGAGTTTCTACGAG. The V call is TRBV19, the J call TRBJ2-7, with 10 bases that match TRBD2. The read ends 3 residues shy of where the CDR3 ends; the end is completed using the germline J gene. V shed 2 bases and J 3 bases; nucleotides not matched to a gene: 4. This CDR3 region has 15 residues. CDR1 is LNHDA and CDR2 is SQIVND in the germline V gene (reference sequence).

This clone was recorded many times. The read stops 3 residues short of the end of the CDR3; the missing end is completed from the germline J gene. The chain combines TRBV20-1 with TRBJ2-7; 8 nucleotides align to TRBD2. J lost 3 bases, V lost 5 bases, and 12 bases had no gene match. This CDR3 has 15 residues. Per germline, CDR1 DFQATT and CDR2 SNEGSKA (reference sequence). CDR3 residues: CSAPDQTSGSYEQYF. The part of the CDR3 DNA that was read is TGCAGTGCTCCCGACCAAACTAGCGGAAGCTACGAG.

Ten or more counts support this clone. Partial CDR3 DNA: TGTGCCAGGGGGGGAGGCAGCAGGATTGAG. Residues: CARGGGSRIE. The entire CDR3 sequence reads CARGGGSRIEQFF. The J gene is TRBJ2-1, the V gene TRBV2, with D perhaps matching TRBD2 (6 bases). The read is 3 residues too short to cover the CDR3 end, so that end is filled in from the germline J gene. Germline values: CDR1 SNHLY, CDR2 FYNNEI. V lost 9 bases and J lost 9, with 18 bases in between. There are 13 residues in the CDR3.

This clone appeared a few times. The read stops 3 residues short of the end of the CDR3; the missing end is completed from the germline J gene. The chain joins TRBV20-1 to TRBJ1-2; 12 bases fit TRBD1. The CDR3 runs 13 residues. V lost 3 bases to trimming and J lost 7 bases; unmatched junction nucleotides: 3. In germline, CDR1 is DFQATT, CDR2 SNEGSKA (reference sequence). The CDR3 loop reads CSARGQGAGGYTF. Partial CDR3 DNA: TGCAGTGCTAGGGGACAGGGGGCTGGTGGC.